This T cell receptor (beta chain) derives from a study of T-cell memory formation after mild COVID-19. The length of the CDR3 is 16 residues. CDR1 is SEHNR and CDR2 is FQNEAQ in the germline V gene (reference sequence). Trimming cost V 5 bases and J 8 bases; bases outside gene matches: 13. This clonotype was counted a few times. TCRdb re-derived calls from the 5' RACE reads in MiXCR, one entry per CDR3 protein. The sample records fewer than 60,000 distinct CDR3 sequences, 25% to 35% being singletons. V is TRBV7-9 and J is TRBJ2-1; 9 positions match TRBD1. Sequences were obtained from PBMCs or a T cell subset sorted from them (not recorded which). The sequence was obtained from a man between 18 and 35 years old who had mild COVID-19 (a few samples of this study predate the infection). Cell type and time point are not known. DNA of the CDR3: TGTGCCAGCAGCCCACCTCCGGGACAGGGCTGGGATGAGCAGTTCTTC. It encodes CASSPPPGQGWDEQFF.